These 15 T cell receptor beta chains originate from one sample sequenced in a study of neoadjuvant anti-PD-1 for oral cavity cancer. Method: immunoSEQ multiplex PCR; TCRdb's copy keeps in-frame clones and lacks some. The table records roughly 60,000 clones, roughly 84% of them present only once. This specimen consisted of PBMCs, obtained before nivolumab (anti-PD-1) treatment. These receptors originate from a person aged 35 to 85 with oral cavity squamous cell carcinoma.

The chain employs TRBV10-3 and TRBJ2-7; TRBD1 might be the D (7 bases). Trimming cost V 4 bases and J 2 bases, with 12 bases left between them. The length of the CDR3 is 14 residues. Germline CDR1 is ENHRY and CDR2 is SYGVKD. The CDR3 DNA is TGTGCCATCAGTGGGGGGGACAGACCCTACGAGCAGTACTTC. Translated: CAISGGDRPYEQYF.

The chain joins TRBV27 to TRBJ2-7; 10 positions agree with TRBD2. Germline V gene data show CDR1 as MNHEY and CDR2 as SMNVEV (reference sequence). CDR3 size: 14 residues. The ends lost 6 bases at V and 3 bases at J; junction bases unmatched: 5. The CDR3: CASSLAGVGYEQYF. The CDR3 coding sequence is TGTGCCAGCAGCCTAGCGGGAGTTGGCTACGAGCAGTACTTC.

This clone was detected once. V is TRBV20-1 and J is TRBJ2-7, with D possibly being TRBD2 (5 bases). The CDR3 sequence is 11 residues long. With 7 bases removed from V and 5 bases from J, the gap between germline ends came to 12 bases. Germline V gene data show CDR1 as DFQATT and CDR2 as SNEGSKA (reference sequence). The CDR3 DNA reads as TGCAGTGGGGGATCCGGGGACGAGCAGTACTTC. Amino acids: CSGGSGDEQYF.

The chain employs TRBV27 and TRBJ2-2, with 10 bases fitting TRBD1. Germline V lookup: CDR1 MNHEY, CDR2 SMNVEV (reference sequence). The CDR3 has 15 residues. J gave up 7 bases and V 5 bases, and 7 bases lay outside the gene matches. The CDR3 DNA follows: TGTGCCAGCAGTACGCGACAGGGGGCGGACGGGGAGCTGTTTTTT. As protein: CASSTRQGADGELFF.

V gene TRBV7-2 combines with J gene TRBJ1-1, with a tentative D call TRBD1 (6 bases). Germline V gives CDR1 SGHTA, CDR2 FQGNSA. CDR3 length equals 15 residues. V lost 5 bases and J lost 0, with 13 bases in between. The CDR3 DNA sequence: TGTGCCAGCAGCCGTTTAGGACAGATGAACACTGAAGCTTTCTTT. Translated, it gives CASSRLGQMNTEAFF. Looking up the rest from reference TRBV7-2 and TRBJ1-1 gives the full variable domain: GAGVSQSPSNKVTEKGKDVELRCDPISGHTALYWYRQSLGQGLEFLIYFQGNSAPDKSGLPSDRFSAERTGGSVSTLTIQRTQQEDSAVYLCASSRLGQMNTEAFFGQGTRLTVV.

This chain connects TRBV2 to TRBJ2-2, with 15 bases lining up with TRBD2. J lost 7 bases, V lost 8 bases, and 14 bases had no gene match. The CDR3 totals 18 residues. Germline CDR1 SNHLY, CDR2 FYNNEI. The CDR3 loop is CASSHSGTSGRHVGELFF. DNA for the CDR3: TGTGCCAGCTCTCATTCCGGGACTAGCGGGAGGCATGTCGGGGAGCTGTTTTTT.

The chain has TRBV7-2 and TRBJ1-3; D gene uncertain. Per germline, CDR1 SGHTA and CDR2 FQGNSA. Trimming took off 6 bases at V and 4 bases at J, with 7 bases between the two ends. The CDR3 has 12 residues. The CDR3 spells CASSIRGNTIYF. The CDR3 DNA reads TGTGCCAGCAGTATCAGAGGAAACACCATATATTTT.

The rearrangement links TRBV12-5 to TRBJ1-2; 7 positions match TRBD1. CDR3 length equals 17 residues. The germline V gene has CDR1 LGHNT and CDR2 FRNRAP. V dropped 0 bases and J dropped 2; count of bases not matched to a gene: 9. The CDR3 DNA follows: TGTGCTAGTGGTTTGGTACTGCGGGGACAGATAAACTATGGCTACACCTTC. Amino acids: CASGLVLRGQINYGYTF. Variable domain in full (rest from reference TRBV12-5 and TRBJ1-2): DARVTQTPRHKVTEMGQEVTMRCQPILGHNTVFWYRQTMMQGLELLAYFRNRAPLDDSGMPKDRFSAEMPDATLATLKIQPSEPRDSAVYFCASGLVLRGQINYGYTFGSGTRLTVV.

The J gene is TRBJ2-3, the V gene TRBV5-4; TRBD1 agrees at 7 bases. Germline-derived CDR1 and CDR2 are SGHNT and YYREEE (reference sequence). CDR3 length equals 15 residues. J gave up 2 bases and V 0 bases, and 3 bases lay outside the gene matches. The DNA of the CDR3 is TGTGCCAGCAGCTTGGCGGGGACAGTCACAGATACGCAGTATTTT. This encodes CASSLAGTVTDTQYF.

The rearrangement uses TRBV13 and TRBJ1-3; D is uncertain. V dropped 3 bases and J dropped 6 bases, with 6 bases sitting between them. CDR1 is PRHDT and CDR2 is FYEKMQ in the germline V gene (reference sequence). The CDR3 is made up of 12 amino acids. CDR3 nucleotide sequence: TGTGCCAGCAGCTTCGGGGAAAACACCATATATTTT. Translated: CASSFGENTIYF.

V and J are TRBV6-1 and TRBJ1-1; D is ambiguous. Trimming removed 8 bases at V and 4 bases at J, with 14 bases between. Germline V gene sequence: CDR1 MNHNS, CDR2 SASEGT. The CDR3 is made up of 13 amino acids. CDR3 in amino acids: CASHPPRGTEAFF. Written as DNA, the CDR3 is TGTGCCAGCCACCCGCCCCGGGGCACTGAAGCTTTCTTT.

The V call is TRBV6-6, the J call TRBJ2-1; 9 nucleotides agree with TRBD2. Germline V gene sequence: CDR1 MNHNY, CDR2 SVGAGI (reference sequence). V dropped 6 bases and J dropped 3; count of bases not matched to a gene: 6. The CDR3 is made up of 15 amino acids. The CDR3 protein is CASSNSGGIYNEQFF. In nucleotides, the CDR3 is TGTGCCAGCAGCAATAGCGGGGGAATCTACAATGAGCAGTTCTTC.

On this clone: Germline is not matched at one junction end, which may reflect a read error. J is TRBJ1-2 and V is TRBV6-5; D unresolved. Germline assignment: CDR1 MNHEY and CDR2 SVGAGI. The CDR3 sequence is 12 residues long. CDR3 sequence (DNA): TGTGCAAGCAAGTCCGGTACTTATGGCTACACCTTC. Translated, it gives CASKSGTYGYTF.

V and J are TRBV2 and TRBJ1-5; D possibly corresponds to TRBD1 (5 bases). CDR3 length: 18 residues. Trimming left V 4 bases short and J 1 base short, with 20 bases between. Germline lookup yields CDR1 SNHLY and CDR2 FYNNEI. The CDR3, as DNA: TGTGCCAGCAGTGGGGCGGTAGGGGTTGGGGGAAGCAATCAGCCCCAGCATTTT. Its translation is CASSGAVGVGGSNQPQHF. The full variable domain, its missing parts supplied by reference TRBV2 and TRBJ1-5, is EPEVTQTPSHQVTQMGQEVILRCVPISNHLYFYWYRQILGQKVEFLVSFYNNEISEKSEIFDDQFSVERPDGSNFTLKIRSTKLEDSAMYFCASSGAVGVGGSNQPQHFGDGTRLSIL.

This clone has a handful of counts. V gene TRBV4-1 combines with J gene TRBJ2-3, with 9 bases matching TRBD1. The V and J ends lost 4 bases and 3 bases, in that order; junction bases with no gene match: 8. The CDR3 spans 16 residues. The V gene's germline CDR1 is MGHRA and CDR2 YSYEKL. CDR3 protein: CASSRTGGVITDTQYF. In DNA, the CDR3 is TGCGCCAGCAGCCGTACAGGGGGCGTAATAACAGATACGCAGTATTTT.